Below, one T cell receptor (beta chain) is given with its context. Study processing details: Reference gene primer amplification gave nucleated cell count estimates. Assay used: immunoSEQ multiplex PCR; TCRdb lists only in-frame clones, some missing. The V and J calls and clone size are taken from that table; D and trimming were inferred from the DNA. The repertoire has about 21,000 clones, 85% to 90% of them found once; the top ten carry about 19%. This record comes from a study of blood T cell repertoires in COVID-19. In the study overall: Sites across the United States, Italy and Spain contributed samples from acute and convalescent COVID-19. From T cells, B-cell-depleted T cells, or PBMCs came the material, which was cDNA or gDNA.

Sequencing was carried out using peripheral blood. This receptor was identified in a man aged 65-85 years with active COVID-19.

The CDR3 sequence is CASSPGLAGYEQYF. The CDR3, as DNA: TGTGCCAGCAGCCCGGGACTAGCGGGCTACGAGCAGTACTTC. V gene TRBV27 combines with J gene TRBJ2-7, with 12 bases that match TRBD2. The CDR3 is 14 residues long. The junction had 3 bases not matched to a gene; V was cut back by 6 bases and J by 3 bases. From germline, CDR1 is MNHEY and CDR2 SMNVEV (reference sequence).